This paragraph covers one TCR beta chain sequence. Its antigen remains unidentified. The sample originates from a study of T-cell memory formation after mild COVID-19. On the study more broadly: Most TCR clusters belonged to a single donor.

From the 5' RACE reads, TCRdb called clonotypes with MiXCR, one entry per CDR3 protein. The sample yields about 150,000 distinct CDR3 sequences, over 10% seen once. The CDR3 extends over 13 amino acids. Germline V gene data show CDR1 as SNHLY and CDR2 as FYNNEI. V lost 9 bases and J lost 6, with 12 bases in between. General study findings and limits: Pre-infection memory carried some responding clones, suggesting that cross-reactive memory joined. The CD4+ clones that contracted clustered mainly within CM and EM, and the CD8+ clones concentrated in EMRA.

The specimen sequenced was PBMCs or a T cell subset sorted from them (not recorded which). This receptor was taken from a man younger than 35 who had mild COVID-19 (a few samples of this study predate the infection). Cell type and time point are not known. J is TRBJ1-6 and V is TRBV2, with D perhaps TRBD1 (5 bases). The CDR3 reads CARGRQINSPLHF. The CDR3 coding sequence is TGTGCCAGGGGGCGGCAGATTAATTCACCCCTCCACTTT.